A selection of T cell receptor beta chains follows, all from one sample in a study of shared clonotypes between healthy human individuals. Measured with immunoSEQ multiplex PCR; TCRdb has only the in-frame clones, and not every one. This table holds around 1,900,000 clones, roughly 93% found once. Sequencing was done on a sample of naive CD8+ T cells from PBMCs. These receptors came from a man between 18 and 29 years old in good health. Some clones in this sample may be carry-over from other donors' samples. Each CDR3 is given with its conserved first and last residue. Each record gives: D gene, J gene, V gene, CDR3 DNA, CDR3 protein. D genes are given only for firm matches.

NA | TRBJ2-7 | TRBV16 | TGTGCCAGCAGTGCAGGACAGTCCCTCTCCTACGAGCAGTACTTC | CASSAGQSLSYEQYF
TRBD1 | TRBJ2-1 | TRBV27 | TGTGCCAGCAGTTTATCGAGCGCGACAGGGCGGGTAACTGGACCACAGTTCTTC | CASSLSSATGRVTGPQFF
NA | TRBJ2-7 | TRBV21-1 | TGTGCCAGCAGCAGAGGAAGCGGGAGGACTAACTACGAGCAGTACTTC | CASSRGSGRTNYEQYF
NA | TRBJ2-4 | TRBV15 | TGTGCCACCAGCAGAGATAAAAGAAGGGAAAGGGGCATTCAGTACTTC | CATSRDKRRERGIQYF
NA | TRBJ2-5 | TRBV27 | TGTGCCAGCAGCCTCACAGGGCTTTGGGTAGAGACCCAGTACTTC | CASSLTGLWVETQYF
NA | TRBJ2-7 | TRBV27 | TGTGCCAGCACCCTAGGGGGGTCCTCGGGCGAGCAGTACTTC | CASTLGGSSGEQYF
TRBD1 | TRBJ2-7 | TRBV7-2 | TGTGCCAGCAGCGCCCTAGGGGGCGGGCAGTACTTC | CASSALGGGQYF
TRBD2 | TRBJ2-4 | TRBV4-1 | TGCGCCAGCAGCCAAGAGGGCATCAACTATCGGGGGGTCGGAAACATTCAGTACTTC | CASSQEGINYRGVGNIQYF
TRBD2 | TRBJ2-7 | TRBV27 | TGTGCCAGCGGTTGGACTAGCGGGAGATACGAGCAGTACTTC | CASGWTSGRYEQYF
NA | TRBJ2-5 | TRBV5-8 | TGTGCCAGCAGCTTGGGGCTTAGCGCAGAGACCCAGTACTTC | CASSLGLSAETQYF
TRBD1 | TRBJ1-2 | TRBV6-5 | TGTGCCAGCAGTTTAAACACAGGGGCCCCTGGCTACACCTTC | CASSLNTGAPGYTF
NA | TRBJ2-1 | TRBV6-5 | TGTGCCAGCAGACCTTTAGCGGTCTACAATGAGCAGTTCTTC | CASRPLAVYNEQFF
NA | TRBJ1-5 | TRBV28 | TGTGCCAGCAGCCACGAGGGTTGGGGAAACCAGCCCCAGCATTTT | CASSHEGWGNQPQHF
NA | TRBJ1-2 | TRBV5-1 | TGCGCCAGCAGCCCCGGGACCCGAGCTAACTATGGCTACACCTTC | CASSPGTRANYGYTF